This T cell receptor (beta chain) derives from a study of T cells in Graves' hyperthyroidism and ophthalmopathy. Study findings and constraints: Most expanded thyroid clonotypes above 0.001 also appeared in blood.

It was RNA transcripts that yielded the amplified TCR beta CDR3 regions. HTBI primers were used for first-round RT-PCR of the TCR CDR3. TCRdb reprocessed the multiplex PCR reads via MiXCR and lists one record per CDR3 protein. The data contain roughly 350,000 distinct CDR3 sequences, roughly 13% of them singletons. With regard to this clonotype: The target antigen is unknown.

The CDR3 loop spans 14 amino acids. Germline V gene sequence: CDR1 DFQATT, CDR2 SNEGSKA (reference sequence). V lost 0 bases to trimming and J lost 10 bases, with 16 bases between them. Specimen: blood. J is TRBJ1-3 and V is TRBV20-1, with D tentatively TRBD1 (5 bases). This receptor was obtained from a middle-aged woman with Graves' ophthalmopathy. DNA of the CDR3: TGCAGTGCTAGAGAGCGACGGGGACCCAAGACCATATATTTT. This translates into CSARERRGPKTIYF.